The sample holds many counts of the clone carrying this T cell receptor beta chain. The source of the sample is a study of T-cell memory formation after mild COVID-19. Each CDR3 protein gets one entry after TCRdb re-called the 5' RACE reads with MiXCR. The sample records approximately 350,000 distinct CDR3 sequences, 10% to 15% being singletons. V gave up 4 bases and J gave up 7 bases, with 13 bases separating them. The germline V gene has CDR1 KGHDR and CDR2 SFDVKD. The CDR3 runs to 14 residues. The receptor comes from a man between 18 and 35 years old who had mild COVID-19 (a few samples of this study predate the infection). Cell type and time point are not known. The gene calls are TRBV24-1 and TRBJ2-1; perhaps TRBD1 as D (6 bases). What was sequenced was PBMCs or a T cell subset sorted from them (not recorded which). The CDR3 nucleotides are TGTGCCACCAGTGAATCCAGGGGTGGGAATGAGCAGTTCTTC. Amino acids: CATSESRGGNEQFF.